Listed below are T cell receptor beta chains from one sample, sequenced in a study of CD8+ T cells in alopecia areata. Using immunoSEQ multiplex PCR, the repertoire was profiled, and TCRdb retains in-frame clones only, with some absent. The sample holds roughly 200,000 clones, 30% to 40% seen once. The sequencing used CD4+ T cells sorted from blood, collected between weeks 30 and 35, from a patient treated with tofacitinib. The origin of the receptors is a human donor with alopecia areata. CDR3s include the opening cysteine and the closing phenylalanine or tryptophan. D genes are given only for firm matches. The size entry is marked missing in some rows and otherwise reads once, few, many or a size class.

TRBJ1-5 TRBV4-1 few NA CASSQDRRRPNQPQHF TGCGCCAGCAGCCAAGATCGGAGACGGCCAAATCAGCCCCAGCATTTT
TRBJ2-5 TRBV2 NA TRBD1 CASSSRQGLIETQYF TGTGCCAGCAGCAGCAGACAGGGGCTTATAGAGACCCAGTACTTC
TRBJ1-6 TRBV19 NA NA CASRGVRDSPLHF TGTGCCAGTAGAGGGGTTCGGGATTCACCCCTCCACTTT
TRBJ1-1 TRBV5-1 NA NA CASSWGPGADTEAFF TGCGCCAGCAGCTGGGGGCCGGGGGCGGACACTGAAGCTTTCTTT
TRBJ1-5 TRBV19 few NA CASSIGSGRGFGNQPQHF TGTGCCAGTAGTATAGGGAGCGGCAGGGGATTCGGCAATCAGCCCCAGCATTTT
TRBJ2-1 TRBV25-1 NA TRBD2 CASKVAGGVEQFF TGTGCCAGCAAAGTAGCGGGGGGTGTTGAGCAGTTCTTC
TRBJ2-1 TRBV30 NA TRBD2 CAWARTRVLSRQLSYNEQFF TGTGCCTGGGCTCGGACTAGGGTCCTCTCTCGGCAACTATCCTACAATGAGCAGTTCTTC
TRBJ2-7 TRBV4-1 few TRBD2 CASSLRGGYEQYF TGCGCCAGCAGCCTCCGGGGGGGCTACGAGCAGTACTTC
TRBJ1-5 TRBV25-1 few NA CASSPSSGGRNQPQHF TGTGCCAGCAGCCCGAGCTCGGGGGGGCGGAATCAGCCCCAGCATTTT
TRBJ2-2 TRBV6-5 few NA CASSYSIGTSGELFF TGTGCCAGCAGTTACTCGATCGGAACTAGCGGGGAGCTGTTTTTT
TRBJ2-3 TRBV9 few TRBD2 CASSVLPGRGAEDTQYF TGTGCCAGCAGCGTTCTCCCCGGGCGGGGGGCTGAGGATACGCAGTATTTT
TRBJ2-3 TRBV7-9 few NA CASSLGGPWEYF TGTGCCAGCAGCTTAGGAGGACCGTGGGAGTATTTT
TRBJ2-1 TRBV7-8 once NA CASSSRQPGYNEQFF TGTGCCAGCAGCTCCCGACAGCCGGGGTACAATGAGCAGTTCTTC
TRBJ1-1 TRBV15 NA NA CATSRDFTEAFF TGTGCCACCAGCAGAGATTTCACTGAAGCTTTCTTT
TRBJ2-7 TRBV29-1 NA NA CSVVGRPSYEQYF TGCAGCGTTGTGGGGAGGCCCTCCTACGAGCAGTACTTC
TRBJ1-4 TRBV30 NA NA CAWSRMATNEKLFF TGTGCCTGGAGTCGCATGGCAACTAATGAAAAACTGTTTTTT
TRBJ2-3 TRBV5-4 many TRBD1 CASSRDRAGTQYF TGTGCCAGCAGCCGGGACAGGGCTGGTACGCAGTATTTT
TRBJ1-4 TRBV18 NA NA CASSPPGGDNEKLFF TGTGCCAGCTCACCACCAGGAGGGGATAATGAAAAACTGTTTTTT
TRBJ2-7 TRBV2 NA NA CASNPGVNEQYF TGTGCCAGCAACCCAGGGGTGAACGAGCAGTACTTC
TRBJ2-7 TRBV2 few NA CASSEARNGRYEQYF TGTGCCAGCAGTGAAGCGCGGAATGGCCGGTACGAGCAGTACTTC
TRBJ2-1 TRBV7-3 NA NA CASSLSGSSSYNEQFF TGTGCCAGCAGCTTATCTGGCAGCAGCTCCTACAATGAGCAGTTCTTC
TRBJ2-1 TRBV30 NA TRBD2 CAWSAGTSVYNEQFF TGTGCCTGGAGTGCCGGGACTAGCGTCTACAATGAGCAGTTCTTC
TRBJ1-1 TRBV27 few TRBD1 CASSRDRGVTEAFF TGTGCCAGCAGCCGGGACAGGGGGGTAACTGAAGCTTTCTTT
TRBJ1-1 TRBV29-1 NA TRBD1 CSGAGGMNTEAFF TGCAGCGGAGCAGGGGGCATGAACACTGAAGCTTTCTTT
TRBJ1-5 TRBV19 few NA CASTRTGSNQPQHF TGTGCCAGTACCAGGACTGGAAGCAATCAGCCCCAGCATTTT
TRBJ1-1 TRBV29-1 NA NA CSVVKEMNTEAFF TGCAGCGTCGTGAAGGAGATGAACACTGAAGCTTTCTTT
TRBJ2-7 TRBV6-6 NA TRBD1 CASRGQENSYEQYF TGTGCCAGCAGGGGACAGGAGAACTCCTACGAGCAGTACTTC
TRBJ1-1 TRBV29-1 few NA CSARDPRRTEAFF TGCAGCGCAAGGGACCCCCGGCGGACTGAAGCTTTCTTT